The 16 T cell receptor beta chains presented below share a single source sample, sequenced in a study of OX40 agonist ivuxolimab in advanced cancers. The table came from immunoSEQ multiplex PCR; TCRdb's copy has only in-frame clones and leaves some out. The sample yields 55,000 to 70,000 clones, approximately 80% seen once. This specimen was CD4+ or CD8+ T cells sorted from blood, taken in a trial of the OX40 agonist ivuxolimab. The receptors stem from an adult with an advanced solid tumor such as melanoma, head and neck, liver or kidney cancer.

The chain links TRBV5-8 to TRBJ2-2; D might be TRBD2 (6 bases). V was shortened by 10 bases and J by 5 bases, with 15 bases between the two germline ends. The CDR3 loop spans 13 amino acids. Per germline, CDR1 SGHTS and CDR2 YDEGEE. The chain's CDR3 is CAAGGKRTGELFF. As DNA, the CDR3 is TGTGCCGCCGGGGGAAAGCGGACCGGGGAGCTGTTTTTT.

V gene TRBV7-8 combines with J gene TRBJ2-1, with 8 bases identical to TRBD1. The length of the CDR3 is 14 residues. Losses at the gene ends were 7 bases for V and 7 bases for J; bases not matched to a gene: 9. Germline V gene data show CDR1 as SGHVS and CDR2 as FQNEAQ. The CDR3 DNA sequence: TGTGCCAGCATTCCCAACAGGGGGAATAATGAGCAGTTCTTC. Protein: CASIPNRGNNEQFF.

This clone was seen more than once but under ten times. The chain uses TRBV14 and TRBJ1-2, with D uncertain. V lost 1 base and J 2 bases, leaving 8 bases between the germline ends. The CDR3 runs to 14 residues. CDR1 and CDR2 from the germline V gene are SGHDN and FVKESK. CDR3 in amino acids: CASSQAGRNYGYTF. DNA of the CDR3: TGTGCCAGCAGCCAAGCTGGGAGGAACTATGGCTACACCTTC. The full variable domain, completed using reference TRBV14 and TRBJ1-2, is EAGVTQFPSHSVIEKGQTVTLRCDPISGHDNLYWYRRVMGKEIKFLLHFVKESKQDESGMPNNRFLAERTGGTYSTLKVQPAELEDSGVYFCASSQAGRNYGYTFGSGTRLTVV.

This clone was seen only once. The chain couples TRBV5-1 to TRBJ2-7, with TRBD1 matching over 10 bases. CDR3 length: 14 amino acids. The V and J ends lost 4 bases and 7 bases, in that order; junction bases with no gene match: 8. Germline lookup yields CDR1 SGHRS and CDR2 YFSETQ. This CDR3 reads CASSPDRGIGEQYF. CDR3 in DNA: TGCGCCAGCAGCCCGGACAGGGGGATTGGGGAGCAGTACTTC. Looking up the rest from reference TRBV5-1 and TRBJ2-7 gives the full variable domain: KAGVTQTPRYLIKTRGQQVTLSCSPISGHRSVSWYQQTPGQGLQFLFEYFSETQRNKGNFPGRFSGRQFSNSRSEMNVSTLELGDSALYLCASSPDRGIGEQYFGPGTRLTVT.

This chain connects TRBV7-9 to TRBJ2-5; D gene uncertain. The J call may be wrong; the DNA end is better matched by TRBJ2-7. The germline CDR1 and CDR2 sequences are SEHNR and FQNEAQ (reference sequence). The CDR3 spans 14 residues. This CDR3 is CASSLAQPSYEQYF. The CDR3 nucleotides read TGTGCCAGCAGCTTAGCTCAGCCCTCCTACGAGCAGTACTTC.

This clone was detected only once. This chain connects TRBV5-1 to TRBJ2-7; 15 positions agree with TRBD2. Trimming at V came to 5 bases and at J to 3 bases, leaving 3 bases not matched to a gene. This CDR3 has 15 amino acids. Germline CDR1 is SGHRS and CDR2 is YFSETQ. CDR3 amino acids: CASRRTSGGDYEQYF. For the CDR3, the DNA is TGCGCCAGCAGGCGGACTAGCGGGGGGGACTACGAGCAGTACTTC.

The J gene is TRBJ2-5, the V gene TRBV27; possible D gene TRBD2, 7 bases. Germline CDR1 MNHEY, CDR2 SMNVEV (reference sequence). The CDR3 covers 16 residues. The V end was cut by 2 bases, the J end by 4 bases, with 17 bases between. The CDR3 spells CASSLRIVGGPETQYF. The CDR3 DNA reads TGTGCCAGCAGTTTACGGATTGTCGGGGGGCCAGAGACCCAGTACTTC.

The chain couples TRBV5-1 to TRBJ1-3; D is unclear. Germline V CDR1 and CDR2: SGHRS, YFSETQ. The CDR3 has 14 amino acids. V was cut by 5 bases and J by 0 bases, with 9 bases left in between. The chain's CDR3 is CASRLEGSGNTIYF. DNA for the CDR3: TGCGCCAGCAGACTGGAGGGCTCTGGAAACACCATATATTTT.

The CDR3 loop is CASSYPGTRFGEQYF. CDR3 DNA: TGTGCCAGCAGTTACCCCGGGACTCGTTTTGGCGAGCAGTACTTC. The chain joins TRBV7-9 to TRBJ2-7; perhaps TRBD2 as D (6 bases). CDR1 SEHNR and CDR2 FQNEAQ come from the germline V gene (reference sequence). V lost 6 bases to trimming and J lost 6 bases, with 21 bases between them. The CDR3 is 15 amino acids.

This chain joins TRBV6-6 and TRBJ1-5; no clear D. The CDR3 loop spans 13 amino acids. Trimming cost V 7 bases and J 4 bases, with 11 bases left between them. CDR1 is MNHNY and CDR2 is SVGAGI in the germline V gene (reference sequence). CDR3 amino acids: CASMDTQNQPQHF. The CDR3 DNA reads as TGTGCCAGCATGGATACCCAGAATCAGCCCCAGCATTTT.

The rearrangement joins TRBV6-5 to TRBJ2-5, with D perhaps being TRBD1 or TRBD2 (5 bases each). Germline CDR1 is MNHEY and CDR2 is SVGAGI. V gave up 2 bases and J gave up 9 bases, with 10 bases separating them. The CDR3 contains 12 residues. The CDR3: CASSYPGPSQYF. The CDR3 DNA reads TGTGCCAGCAGTTACCCGGGGCCGTCCCAGTACTTC.

CDR3 loop: CASSLTQGLGNEQFF. CDR3 in DNA: TGTGCCAGCAGTTTGACGCAGGGGTTGGGGAATGAGCAGTTCTTC. The chain carries TRBV27 and TRBJ2-1; TRBD1 is a possible D gene (6 bases). This CDR3 is 15 amino acids long. V lost 3 bases, J lost 7 bases, and 16 bases lay in between. Germline CDR1 reads MNHEY; CDR2 reads SMNVEV (reference sequence).

The chain uses TRBV5-4 and TRBJ2-1; 16 positions match TRBD2. Germline V lookup: CDR1 SGHNT, CDR2 YYREEE (reference sequence). V lost 3 bases and J lost 8; bases outside the gene matches: 2. The CDR3 loop spans 15 amino acids. DNA of the CDR3: TGTGCCAGCAGCTCCGGGACTAGCGGGGGGGATGAGCAGTTCTTC. Translation: CASSSGTSGGDEQFF.

This sequence joins TRBV2 and TRBJ1-4; D gene unclear. V was cut by 5 bases and J by 0 bases, with 10 bases left in between. Germline CDR1 and CDR2: SNHLY and FYNNEI. The CDR3 spans 15 residues. The CDR3 reads CASSFNSATNEKLFF. The CDR3 DNA is TGTGCCAGCAGTTTCAACAGTGCAACTAATGAAAAACTGTTTTTT. Drawing the rest from reference TRBV2 and TRBJ1-4, the complete variable domain is EPEVTQTPSHQVTQMGQEVILRCVPISNHLYFYWYRQILGQKVEFLVSFYNNEISEKSEIFDDQFSVERPDGSNFTLKIRSTKLEDSAMYFCASSFNSATNEKLFFGSGTQLSVL.

The CDR3 loop reads CASSVGVDKTQYF. CDR3 nucleotide sequence: TGTGCCAGCAGTGTTGGGGTCGATAAGACCCAGTACTTC. The chain carries TRBV2 and TRBJ2-5; D is uncertain. The CDR3 spans 13 residues. V was cut by 4 bases and J by 6 bases, with 12 bases left in between. From germline, CDR1 is SNHLY and CDR2 FYNNEI.

This clone was observed a single time. This sequence joins TRBV19 and TRBJ2-2, with 7 bases matching TRBD1. Germline loops: CDR1 LNHDA, CDR2 SQIVND (reference sequence). CDR3 size: 17 residues. V shed 6 bases, J shed 5 bases, and the junction held 15 bases outside the gene matches. The CDR3 DNA reads TGTGCCAGTAGCTGGGACAGATTATTTTCACAGACCGGGGAGCTGTTTTTT. Protein product: CASSWDRLFSQTGELFF.